This TCR beta chain was captured by sequencing in a study of blood T cell repertoires in COVID-19. About the study: Sites in the United States, Italy and Spain provided acute and convalescent COVID-19 samples. PBMCs, B-cell-depleted T cells, or T cells provided the cDNA or gDNA that made up the material.

Only a few counts were recorded for this clone. The J segment lost 8 bases and the V segment lost 5 bases, leaving 6 bases of the junction unmatched. The V gene's germline CDR1 is LGHDT and CDR2 YNNKEL (reference sequence). CDR3 size: 15 residues. Original processing notes: Estimated nucleated cell counts came from reference gene primer amplification. Method: immunoSEQ multiplex PCR; TCRdb's copy keeps in-frame clones and lacks some. That table furnishes V, J and clone size, whereas the DNA furnished D and trimming. The sample has roughly 170,000 clones; just under 85% are singletons. The sequence came from a man in his forties who had recovered from COVID-19. Sequences were obtained from peripheral blood. This chain uses TRBV3-1 (or the pseudogene TRBV3-2) with TRBJ2-4, with 13 bases matching TRBD2. The DNA for the CDR3 is TGTGCCAGCAGCTGCCGGACTAGCGGGGGAGACATTCAGTACTTC. Protein sequence: CASSCRTSGGDIQYF.